The present TCR beta chain was sequenced within a study of shared clonotypes between healthy human individuals. Study-wide results and caveats: Researchers sampled blood only, noting tissue repertoires likely differ.

Sequencing used immunoSEQ multiplex PCR; TCRdb keeps in-frame clones, though not all of them. Among about 1.1 million clones, approximately 80% were seen once, and the ten largest hold over 0.8%. The CDR3 length is 15 residues. Trimming pared 5 bases from V and 2 bases from J, leaving 13 bases between. Germline loops: CDR1 SEHNR, CDR2 FQNEAQ (reference sequence). This clone was recorded only once. Its specificity is not known. Sequences were obtained from memory CD4+ T cells from PBMCs. Sample subset: CD45RA-negative fraction. This TCR was sampled from a man younger than 35 in good health. Some clones in this sample may be carry-over from other donors' samples. This chain links TRBV7-9 with TRBJ1-3; tentatively, D is TRBD1 (5 bases). This CDR3 is CASSRQGAAGNTIYF. The CDR3 DNA reads TGTGCCAGCAGCCGCCAGGGAGCTGCTGGAAACACCATATATTTT. The full variable domain, with the rest looked up from reference TRBV7-9 and TRBJ1-3, is DTGVSQNPRHKITKRGQNVTFRCDPISEHNRLYWYRQTLGQGPEFLTYFQNEAQLEKSRLLSDRFSAERPKGSFSTLEIQRTEQGDSAMYLCASSRQGAAGNTIYFGEGSWLTVV.